The rows below give T cell receptor beta chains drawn from one sample of a study of CD4 T cells in relation to SARS-CoV-2 and coronaviruses. Assay: immunoSEQ multiplex PCR; the TCRdb copy retains only in-frame clones and omits some. The profile shows approximately 20,000 clones, over 60% of them singletons. Antigen specificity for these receptors is unknown. Material: CD4+ T cells from PBMCs, cultured in vitro. The receptors were gathered from a human donor in good health. CDR3s include the opening cysteine and the closing phenylalanine or tryptophan. D genes are given only for firm matches.

j_gene	v_gene	d_gene	CDR3aa	CDR3nt
TRBJ2-5	TRBV7-2	TRBD1	CASSFMQGAGETQYF	TGTGCCAGCAGCTTTATGCAGGGGGCGGGTGAGACCCAGTACTTC
TRBJ2-5	TRBV7-3	-	CASSPGPTSQETQYF	TGTGCCAGCAGCCCCGGACCAACCAGCCAAGAGACCCAGTACTTC
TRBJ1-2	TRBV14	TRBD1	CASSQTGTGGGYTF	TGTGCCAGCAGCCAAACCGGGACAGGGGGTGGCTACACCTTC
TRBJ2-1	TRBV18	-	CASSPPEYNEQFF	TGTGCCAGCTCACCACCGGAGTACAATGAGCAGTTCTTC
TRBJ2-5	TRBV12-5	TRBD2	CASGLGLAGSLETQYF	TGTGCTAGTGGTCTCGGACTAGCGGGAAGTTTAGAGACCCAGTACTTC
TRBJ1-2	TRBV3-1/TRBV3-2	-	CASSRPGQGTDGYTF	TGTGCCAGCAGCCGCCCCGGCCAGGGTACAGATGGCTACACCTTC
TRBJ2-1	TRBV6-6	-	CASIFGGKSYNEQFF	TGTGCCAGCATTTTTGGGGGAAAGTCCTACAATGAGCAGTTCTTC
TRBJ2-2	TRBV5-4	-	CASSLEGAPNTGELFF	TGTGCCAGCAGCTTGGAAGGGGCCCCTAACACCGGGGAGCTGTTTTTT
TRBJ1-6	TRBV15	TRBD1	CATTPDRGNSPLHF	TGTGCCACCACTCCGGACAGGGGTAATTCACCCCTCCACTTT
TRBJ1-1	TRBV6-2/TRBV6-3	TRBD1	CASSPQGAGRREAFF	TGTGCCAGCAGTCCACAGGGGGCAGGACGACGTGAAGCTTTCTTT
TRBJ2-6	TRBV7-3	-	CASSLTPLQGSGANVLTF	TGTGCCAGCAGCTTAACACCGCTACAGGGCTCTGGGGCCAACGTCCTGACTTTC
TRBJ2-4	TRBV7-2	TRBD2	CASSLPSIFGRGVKNIQYF	TGTGCCAGCAGCTTACCTAGTATATTCGGGAGGGGAGTCAAAAACATTCAGTACTTC